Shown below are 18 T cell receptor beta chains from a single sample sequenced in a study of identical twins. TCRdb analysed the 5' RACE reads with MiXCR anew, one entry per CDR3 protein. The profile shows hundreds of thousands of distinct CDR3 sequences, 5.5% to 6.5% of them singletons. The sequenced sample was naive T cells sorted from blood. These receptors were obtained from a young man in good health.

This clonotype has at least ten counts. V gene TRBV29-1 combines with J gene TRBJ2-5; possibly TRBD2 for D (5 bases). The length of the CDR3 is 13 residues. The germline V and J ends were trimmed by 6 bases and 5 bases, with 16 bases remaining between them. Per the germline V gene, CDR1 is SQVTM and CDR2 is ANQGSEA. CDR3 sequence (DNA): TGCAGCGTCTCCCCCGCCAGGAGGGAGACCCAGTACTTC. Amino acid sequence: CSVSPARRETQYF. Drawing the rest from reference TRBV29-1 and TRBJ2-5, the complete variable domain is SAVISQKPSRDICQRGTSLTIQCQVDSQVTMMFWYRQQPGQSLTLIATANQGSEATYESGFVIDKFPISRPNLTFSTLTVSNMSPEDSSIYLCSVSPARRETQYFGPGTRLLVL.

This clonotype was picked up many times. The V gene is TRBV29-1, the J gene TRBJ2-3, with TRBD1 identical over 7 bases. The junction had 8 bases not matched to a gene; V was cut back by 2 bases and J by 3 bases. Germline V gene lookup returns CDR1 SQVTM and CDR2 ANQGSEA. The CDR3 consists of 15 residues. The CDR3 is CSVELIRDSTDTQYF. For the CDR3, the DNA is TGCAGCGTTGAATTGATTCGGGACAGTACAGATACGCAGTATTTT.

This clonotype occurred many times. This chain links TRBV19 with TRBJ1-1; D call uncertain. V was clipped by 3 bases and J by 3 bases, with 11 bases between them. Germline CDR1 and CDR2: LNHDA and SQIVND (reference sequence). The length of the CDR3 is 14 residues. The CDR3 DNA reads TGTGCCAGTAGTATGTACCGAGCGGACACTGAAGCTTTCTTT. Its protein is CASSMYRADTEAFF. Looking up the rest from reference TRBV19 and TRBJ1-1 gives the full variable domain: DGGITQSPKYLFRKEGQNVTLSCEQNLNHDAMYWYRQDPGQGLRLIYYSQIVNDFQKGDIAEGYSVSREKKESFPLTVTSAQKNPTAFYLCASSMYRADTEAFFGQGTRLTVV.

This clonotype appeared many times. CDR3 coding DNA: TGCGCCAGCAGCCACCGACTAGCGGGAGACACCGGGGAGCTGTTTTTT. Amino acids: CASSHRLAGDTGELFF. The chain combines TRBV4-1 with TRBJ2-2; 12 nucleotides line up with TRBD2. The CDR3 length is 16 residues. Germline values: CDR1 MGHRA, CDR2 YSYEKL. Unmatched junction bases numbered 2, after V lost 3 bases and J lost 3 bases.

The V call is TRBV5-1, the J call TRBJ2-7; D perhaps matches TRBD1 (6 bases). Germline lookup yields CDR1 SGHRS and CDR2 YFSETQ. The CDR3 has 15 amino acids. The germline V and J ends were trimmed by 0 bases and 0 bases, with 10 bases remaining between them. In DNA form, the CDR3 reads TGCGCCAGCAGCTTGGGAGAGGGACACTCCTACGAGCAGTACTTC. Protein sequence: CASSLGEGHSYEQYF.

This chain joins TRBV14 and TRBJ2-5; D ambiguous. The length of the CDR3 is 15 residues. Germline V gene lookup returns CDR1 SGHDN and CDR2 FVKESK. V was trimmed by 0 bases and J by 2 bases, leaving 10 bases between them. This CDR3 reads CASSQDRNSQETQYF. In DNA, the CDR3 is TGTGCCAGCAGCCAAGATAGGAACTCACAAGAGACCCAGTACTTC.

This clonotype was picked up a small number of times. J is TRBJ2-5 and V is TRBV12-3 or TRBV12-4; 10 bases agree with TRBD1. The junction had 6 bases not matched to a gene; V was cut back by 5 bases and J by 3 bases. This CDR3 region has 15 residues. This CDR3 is CASSDRDRGEETQYF. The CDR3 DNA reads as TGTGCCAGCAGTGACCGGGACAGGGGAGAAGAGACCCAGTACTTC.

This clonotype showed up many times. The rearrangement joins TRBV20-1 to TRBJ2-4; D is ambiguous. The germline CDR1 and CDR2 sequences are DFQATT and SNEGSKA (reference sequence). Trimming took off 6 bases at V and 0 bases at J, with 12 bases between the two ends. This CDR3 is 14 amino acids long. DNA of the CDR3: TGCAGTGCCTCTCGGACCATAGCCAAAAACATTCAGTACTTC. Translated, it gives CSASRTIAKNIQYF.

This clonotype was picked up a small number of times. CDR3 sequence reads: CATSRVPGLADNEQFF. The CDR3 region has the DNA TGTGCCACCAGCAGAGTCCCGGGACTAGCGGACAATGAGCAGTTCTTC. The chain couples TRBV15 to TRBJ2-1, with TRBD2 matching 11 bases. The V gene's germline CDR1 is LNHNV and CDR2 YYDKDF (reference sequence). The ends lost 1 base at V and 5 bases at J; junction bases unmatched: 4. The CDR3 has 16 amino acids.

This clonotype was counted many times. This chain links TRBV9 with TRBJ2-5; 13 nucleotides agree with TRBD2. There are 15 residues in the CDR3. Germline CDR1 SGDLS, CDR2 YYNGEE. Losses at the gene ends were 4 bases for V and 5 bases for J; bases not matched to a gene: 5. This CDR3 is CASSLGLAGAETQYF. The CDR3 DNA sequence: TGTGCCAGCAGCTTAGGACTAGCGGGAGCGGAGACCCAGTACTTC.

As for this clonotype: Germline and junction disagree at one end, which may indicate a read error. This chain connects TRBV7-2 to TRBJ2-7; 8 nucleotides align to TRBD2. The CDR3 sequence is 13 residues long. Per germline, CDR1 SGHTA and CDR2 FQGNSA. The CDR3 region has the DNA TGTCCCAGCAGCATTAGCGGGAACCACGAGCAGTACTTC. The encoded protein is CPSSISGNHEQYF. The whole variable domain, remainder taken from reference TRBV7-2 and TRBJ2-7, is GAGVSQSPSNKVTEKGKDVELRCDPISGHTALYWYRQSLGQGLEFLIYFQGNSAPDKSGLPSDRFSAERTGGSVSTLTIQRTQQEDSAVYLCPSSISGNHEQYFGPGTRLTVT.

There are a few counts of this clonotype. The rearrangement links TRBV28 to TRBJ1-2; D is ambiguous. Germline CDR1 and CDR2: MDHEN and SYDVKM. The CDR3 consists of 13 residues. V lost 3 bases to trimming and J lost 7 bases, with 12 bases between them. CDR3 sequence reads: CASSLAAWGGYTF. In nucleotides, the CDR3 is TGTGCCAGCAGTTTGGCAGCCTGGGGTGGCTACACCTTC.

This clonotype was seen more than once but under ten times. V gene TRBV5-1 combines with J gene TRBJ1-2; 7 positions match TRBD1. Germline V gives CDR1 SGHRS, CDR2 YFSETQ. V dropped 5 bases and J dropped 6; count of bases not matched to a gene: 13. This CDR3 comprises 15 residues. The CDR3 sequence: CASRPTGVGRNGYTF. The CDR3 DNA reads TGCGCCAGCAGGCCCACAGGGGTGGGTCGAAATGGCTACACCTTC.

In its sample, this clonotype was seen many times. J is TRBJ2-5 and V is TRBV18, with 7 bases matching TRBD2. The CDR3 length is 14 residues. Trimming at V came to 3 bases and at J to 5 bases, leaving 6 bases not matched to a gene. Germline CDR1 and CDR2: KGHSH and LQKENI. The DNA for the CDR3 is TGTGCCAGCTCACCCGACGCCGGGGGGGAGACCCAGTACTTC. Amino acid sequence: CASSPDAGGETQYF.

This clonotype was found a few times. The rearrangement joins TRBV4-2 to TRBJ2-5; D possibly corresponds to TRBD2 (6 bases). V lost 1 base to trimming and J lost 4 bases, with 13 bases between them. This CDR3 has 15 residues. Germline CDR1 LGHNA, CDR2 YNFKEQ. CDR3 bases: TGTGCCAGCAGCCAAGTGAGGACTACCATAGAGACCCAGTACTTC. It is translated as CASSQVRTTIETQYF.

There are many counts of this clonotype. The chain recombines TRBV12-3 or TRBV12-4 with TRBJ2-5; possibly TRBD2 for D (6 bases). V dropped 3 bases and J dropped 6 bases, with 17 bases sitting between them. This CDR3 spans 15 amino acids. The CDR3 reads CASSFRAGWVQTQYF. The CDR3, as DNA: TGTGCCAGCAGTTTTAGGGCGGGATGGGTACAGACCCAGTACTTC.

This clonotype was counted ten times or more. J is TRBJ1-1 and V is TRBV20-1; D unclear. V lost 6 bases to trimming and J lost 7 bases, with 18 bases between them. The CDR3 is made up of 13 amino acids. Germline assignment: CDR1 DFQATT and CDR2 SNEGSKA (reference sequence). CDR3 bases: TGCAGTGCCGCCACCGTTCCGGGAATTGAAGCTTTCTTT. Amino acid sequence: CSAATVPGIEAFF.

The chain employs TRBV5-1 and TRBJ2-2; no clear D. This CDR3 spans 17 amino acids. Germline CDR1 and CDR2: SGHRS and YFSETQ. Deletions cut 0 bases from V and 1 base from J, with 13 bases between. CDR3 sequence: CASSLDGSPGNTGELFF. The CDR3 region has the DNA TGCGCCAGCAGCTTGGATGGCTCTCCGGGGAACACCGGGGAGCTGTTTTTT. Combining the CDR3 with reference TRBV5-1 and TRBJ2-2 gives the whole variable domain KAGVTQTPRYLIKTRGQQVTLSCSPISGHRSVSWYQQTPGQGLQFLFEYFSETQRNKGNFPGRFSGRQFSNSRSEMNVSTLELGDSALYLCASSLDGSPGNTGELFFGEGSRLTVL.